The table lists the clone carrying this TCR beta chain with a few counts. The antigen remains unidentified. Unique-molecular-identifier-tagged TCR beta cDNA libraries were used. TCRdb re-called the PCR reads through MiXCR, storing one row per CDR3 protein. The sample yields fewer than 900,000 distinct CDR3 sequences, around 45% seen once. These data originate in a study of post-analysis software for immune sequencing data. Overall study findings and caveats: Relative to controls, patients had several TRBV segments at higher frequency, with TRBV5-6, TRBV5-1 and TRBV20-1 among these.

CDR1 and CDR2 from the germline V gene are DFQATT and SNEGSKA (reference sequence). Trimming removed 3 bases at V and 6 bases at J, with 21 bases between. The CDR3 consists of 15 residues. The sample was blood. The TCR comes from a girl under 18 with multiple sclerosis. This chain joins TRBV20-1 and TRBJ2-7; D may match TRBD1 or TRBD2 (7 bases each). The CDR3 spells CSASLLARGPSEQYF. CDR3 DNA sequence: TGCAGTGCTAGCCTACTAGCGAGGGGGCCCTCCGAGCAGTACTTC.